A single sample is the source of the 22 T cell receptor beta chains below, sequenced in a study of spatial heterogeneity in lung cancer. TCRdb recomputed calls from the 5' RACE reads with MiXCR, one row per CDR3 protein. Among 10,000 to 11,000 distinct CDR3 sequences listed, 6.1% were seen once. The time point here: sample taken at primary tumor resection. This specimen consisted of normal lung tissue next to the tumor, obtained at surgery. These receptor sequences come from a male donor with early-stage non-small cell lung cancer.

This clonotype was detected many times. The V call is TRBV7-2, the J call TRBJ2-1; D call uncertain. V lost 5 bases to trimming and J lost 7 bases, with 9 bases between them. Germline V CDR1 and CDR2: SGHTA, FQGNSA. This CDR3 region has 12 residues. The CDR3 nucleotides are TGTGCCAGCAGCCCCGGTACAAATGAGCAGTTCTTC. Its translation is CASSPGTNEQFF.

This clonotype was counted ten times or more. The chain employs TRBV12-3 or TRBV12-4 and TRBJ2-2, with TRBD1 as a possible D gene (5 bases). Trimming removed 6 bases at V and 0 bases at J, with 8 bases between. The CDR3 contains 14 residues. DNA for the CDR3: TGTGCCAGCAGCTCGACAGCGAACACCGGGGAGCTGTTTTTT. Translated: CASSSTANTGELFF.

Ten or more counts support this clonotype. The rearrangement joins TRBV29-1 to TRBJ1-1; D is undetermined. V lost 4 bases and J lost 2, with 8 bases in between. This CDR3 is 12 amino acids long. Looked up from germline, CDR1 is SQVTM and CDR2 is ANQGSEA. The CDR3, as DNA: TGCAGCGTTGTGGCTACCAACACTGAAGCTTTCTTT. Translated: CSVVATNTEAFF.

This clonotype was found many times. The chain links TRBV20-1 to TRBJ2-1; D gene ambiguous. V lost 3 bases and J 3 bases, leaving 12 bases between the germline ends. The germline gives CDR1 DFQATT, CDR2 SNEGSKA (reference sequence). The CDR3 spans 14 residues. CDR3 region: CSARPWNSYNEQFF. The CDR3, as DNA: TGCAGTGCTAGGCCATGGAACAGCTACAATGAGCAGTTCTTC.

This clonotype was recorded many times. The CDR3 DNA reads as TGCGCCAGCGGAACAGCTCAAGAGACCCAGTACTTC. It codes for CASGTAQETQYF. The chain has TRBV5-1 and TRBJ2-5; no definite D call. The CDR3 length is 12 residues. Germline CDR1 SGHRS, CDR2 YFSETQ. V was cut by 7 bases and J by 2 bases, with 9 bases left in between.

This clonotype showed up just a few times. The V and J genes are TRBV29-1 and TRBJ2-2; 7 bases align to TRBD1. The CDR3 has 14 residues. CDR1 and CDR2 (germline): SQVTM, ANQGSEA. With V trimmed by 2 bases and J by 1 base, 1 base remained unmatched. The CDR3 loop reads CSVERQGNTGELFF. The CDR3, as DNA: TGCAGCGTTGAACGACAGGGGAACACCGGGGAGCTGTTTTTT.

V is TRBV19 and J is TRBJ2-3; D might be TRBD1 (6 bases). Trimming pared 7 bases from V and 1 base from J, leaving 9 bases between. CDR3 length: 13 amino acids. Germline V gives CDR1 LNHDA, CDR2 SQIVND (reference sequence). The CDR3 reads CASMDSRTDTQYF. The CDR3 region has the DNA TGTGCCAGTATGGACAGTCGCACAGATACGCAGTATTTT.

This clonotype was recorded at least ten times. The J gene is TRBJ2-1, the V gene TRBV29-1; TRBD1 matches at 9 bases. CDR1 and CDR2 from the germline V gene are SQVTM and ANQGSEA. CDR3 length: 14 residues. Trimming at V came to 3 bases and at J to 6 bases, leaving 6 bases not matched to a gene. CDR3: CSVDRTGDVNEQFF. CDR3 nucleotide sequence: TGCAGCGTTGATCGGACAGGGGACGTCAATGAGCAGTTCTTC.

This clonotype was seen at least ten times. The DNA of the CDR3 is TGCAGTGCTGCCGGACTAGCGGGGGGGACAGGGTACGAGCAGTACTTC. It translates to CSAAGLAGGTGYEQYF. The rearrangement uses TRBV20-1 and TRBJ2-7; 15 positions agree with TRBD2. Germline CDR1 and CDR2: DFQATT and SNEGSKA (reference sequence). V was clipped by 5 bases and J by 4 bases; unmatched bases: 9. The CDR3 extends over 16 amino acids.

The table lists this clonotype with a few counts. The V call is TRBV5-1, the J call TRBJ2-3, with 9 bases identical to TRBD2. The junction had 4 bases not matched to a gene; V was cut back by 5 bases and J by 3 bases. Germline CDR1 and CDR2: SGHRS and YFSETQ. This CDR3 is built from 14 residues. The DNA of the CDR3 is TGCGCCAGCAGAATTGGACTAGCGACAGATACGCAGTATTTT. Translating gives CASRIGLATDTQYF.

This clonotype is labeled as medium-sized. The chain is built from TRBV28 and TRBJ1-5; 7 bases align to TRBD1. Per germline, CDR1 MDHEN and CDR2 SYDVKM. The CDR3 is 18 amino acids. The trim removed 4 bases at V and 0 bases at J, leaving 12 bases unmatched. CDR3 nucleotide sequence: TGTGCCAGCAGTTCTATGACAGGGACGTATTATAGCAATCAGCCCCAGCATTTT. This sequence encodes CASSSMTGTYYSNQPQHF.

This clonotype has a count of ten or more. The rearrangement uses TRBV5-1 and TRBJ2-2; weak D call: TRBD1 (6 bases). Germline V lookup: CDR1 SGHRS, CDR2 YFSETQ. Trimming pared 4 bases from V and 9 bases from J, leaving 13 bases between. This CDR3 comprises 13 residues. The CDR3 loop reads CASSRDTAWELFF. The DNA for the CDR3 is TGCGCCAGCAGCCGGGACACGGCGTGGGAGCTGTTTTTT.

The J gene is TRBJ2-6, the V gene TRBV9, with D hard to call. Germline CDR1 and CDR2: SGDLS and YYNGEE. Between the trimmed V and J ends, which lost 4 bases and 0 bases, there was a span of 11 bases. The CDR3 totals 16 residues. DNA for the CDR3: TGTGCCAGCAGCTCTCTTCCCCTCTCTGGGGCCAACGTCCTGACTTTC. As protein: CASSSLPLSGANVLTF.

The sample holds many counts of this clonotype. The chain carries TRBV5-1 and TRBJ2-6, with D possibly matching TRBD2 (5 bases). V dropped 4 bases and J dropped 0 bases, with 8 bases sitting between them. The CDR3 has 15 residues. The germline V gene encodes CDR1 SGHRS and CDR2 YFSETQ. In nucleotides, the CDR3 is TGCGCCAGCAGCGACTACAGCTCTGGGGCCAACGTCCTGACTTTC. Its protein product is CASSDYSSGANVLTF.

This clonotype was observed many times. The rearrangement links TRBV5-5 to TRBJ1-2; D uncertain. The V gene lost 3 bases and the J gene lost 0 bases, with 15 bases spanning the gap. CDR1 and CDR2 (germline): SGHKS, YYEKEE (reference sequence). The CDR3 sequence is 16 residues long. The CDR3 sequence is CASSSAPGIANYGYTF. CDR3 sequence (DNA): TGTGCCAGCAGCTCCGCGCCGGGTATTGCTAACTATGGCTACACCTTC.

The chain recombines TRBV5-6 with TRBJ2-2; no clear D. Germline-derived CDR1 and CDR2 are SGHDT and YYEEEE. Trimming took off 0 bases at V and 1 base at J, with 10 bases between the two ends. The CDR3 loop spans 16 amino acids. The CDR3 protein is CASSLVGQMNTGELFF. In nucleotides, the CDR3 is TGTGCCAGCAGCTTGGTGGGTCAGATGAACACCGGGGAGCTGTTTTTT.

This clonotype was found many times. The chain recombines TRBV28 with TRBJ1-5; 7 bases are shared with TRBD1. V was clipped by 6 bases and J by 5 bases; unmatched bases: 7. The length of the CDR3 is 14 residues. Germline CDR1 MDHEN, CDR2 SYDVKM. In DNA, the CDR3 is TGTGCCAGCAGCTCGGACAGGCGATATCAGCCCCAGCATTTT. It yields the protein CASSSDRRYQPQHF.

The sample holds a few counts of this clonotype. One end of the junction is discordant with germline, which a read error may explain. The rearrangement links TRBV20-1 to TRBJ2-1, with a weak D call TRBD1 (5 bases). The CDR3 has 15 residues. CDR1 and CDR2 (germline): DFQATT, SNEGSKA (reference sequence). The CDR3: CSATKPGWAYNDQFF. CDR3 DNA: TGCAGTGCTACGAAACCAGGGTGGGCCTACAATGATCAGTTCTTC.

This clonotype was counted ten times or more. V and J are TRBV20-1 and TRBJ1-1; 9 bases agree with TRBD1. V was clipped by 5 bases and J by 0 bases; unmatched bases: 13. In germline, CDR1 is DFQATT, CDR2 SNEGSKA (reference sequence). The CDR3 is made up of 17 amino acids. Written as DNA, the CDR3 is TGCAGTGCTGGGTCGGGACAGGGTTTCGCTTTGAACACTGAAGCTTTCTTT. It codes for CSAGSGQGFALNTEAFF.

This chain's CDR3 is CSARPGGDQPQHF. The CDR3 DNA sequence: TGCAGTGCTAGACCGGGGGGGGATCAGCCCCAGCATTTT. The chain uses TRBV20-1 and TRBJ1-5; possibly TRBD1 for D (5 bases). The CDR3 length is 13 residues. Germline CDR1 and CDR2: DFQATT and SNEGSKA (reference sequence). V shed 2 bases and J shed 5 bases, with 10 bases lying between them.

This clonotype was recorded many times. The germline gene is not matched at one end of the junction; a read error may be the cause. The V call is TRBV7-8, the J call TRBJ2-7, with D tentatively TRBD1 or TRBD2 (8 bases each). The CDR3 has 13 amino acids. Germline-derived CDR1 and CDR2 are SGHVS and FQNEAQ. Written as DNA, the CDR3 is TGTGCCAGCAGATTAGCGGGACAGGACGAGCAGTACTTC. It codes for CASRLAGQDEQYF.

In its sample, this clonotype ranks as medium-sized. The V and J genes are TRBV28 and TRBJ1-2; TRBD1 might be the D (5 bases). Trimming shortened V by 1 base and J by 4 bases, and 13 bases separated the two germline ends. Germline CDR1 is MDHEN and CDR2 is SYDVKM. CDR3 size: 15 residues. The CDR3 DNA is TGTGCCAGCAGTTTATTGGACACTCGAGGCTATGGCTACACCTTC. It translates to CASSLLDTRGYGYTF.